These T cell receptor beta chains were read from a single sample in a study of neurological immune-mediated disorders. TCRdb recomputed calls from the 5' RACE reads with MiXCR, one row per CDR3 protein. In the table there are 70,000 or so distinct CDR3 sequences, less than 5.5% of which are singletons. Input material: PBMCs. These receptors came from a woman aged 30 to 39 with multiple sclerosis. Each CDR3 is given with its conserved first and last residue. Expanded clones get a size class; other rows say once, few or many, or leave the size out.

CDR3aa: CASSLGLASTDTQYF; j_gene: TRBJ2-3; v_gene: TRBV7-2; abundance: many
CDR3aa: CASSTDRGITLNTF; j_gene: TRBJ1-2; v_gene: TRBV2; abundance: many
CDR3aa: CSVDGQGNYGYTF; j_gene: TRBJ1-2; v_gene: TRBV29-1; abundance: many
CDR3aa: CASNPGERGATGELFF; j_gene: TRBJ2-2; v_gene: TRBV5-1; abundance: many
CDR3aa: CASSLTGWPQHF; j_gene: TRBJ1-5; v_gene: TRBV5-5; abundance: many
CDR3aa: CASSESGVSGYTF; j_gene: TRBJ1-2; v_gene: TRBV7-9; abundance: many
CDR3aa: CASSFGRGPGYEQYF; j_gene: TRBJ2-7; v_gene: TRBV5-1; abundance: many
CDR3aa: CSVNPSSTDTQYF; j_gene: TRBJ2-3; v_gene: TRBV29-1; abundance: many
CDR3aa: CASSQMTGTNSPLHF; j_gene: TRBJ1-6; v_gene: TRBV14; abundance: few
CDR3aa: CSAFTSSVGETQYF; j_gene: TRBJ2-5; v_gene: TRBV20-1; abundance: many
CDR3aa: CASSLTAGAAYEQYF; j_gene: TRBJ2-7; v_gene: TRBV4-1; abundance: many
CDR3aa: CASWSGTLGYTF; j_gene: TRBJ1-2; v_gene: TRBV27; abundance: -
CDR3aa: CSAVHGTGQNSPLHF; j_gene: TRBJ1-6; v_gene: TRBV20-1; abundance: many
CDR3aa: CASRTTGTPYNEQFF; j_gene: TRBJ2-1; v_gene: TRBV7-2; abundance: -
CDR3aa: CASSYTGELFF; j_gene: TRBJ2-2; v_gene: TRBV7-6; abundance: -
CDR3aa: CSASHRLTGRYEQYF; j_gene: TRBJ2-7; v_gene: TRBV20-1; abundance: many
CDR3aa: CSASSSGRAQKMNTEAFF; j_gene: TRBJ1-1; v_gene: TRBV20-1; abundance: few
CDR3aa: CATSRVGQGPYEQYF; j_gene: TRBJ2-7; v_gene: TRBV15; abundance: many
CDR3aa: CASSSGQGSGNTIYF; j_gene: TRBJ1-3; v_gene: TRBV18; abundance: -
CDR3aa: CASSVARARTSSYNEQFF; j_gene: TRBJ2-1; v_gene: TRBV9; abundance: many
CDR3aa: CASSFVRDGGELFF; j_gene: TRBJ2-2; v_gene: TRBV12-3/TRBV12-4; abundance: many
CDR3aa: CASSHSGYHEQYF; j_gene: TRBJ2-7; v_gene: TRBV3-1; abundance: many
CDR3aa: CASSSVAGTSTDTQYF; j_gene: TRBJ2-3; v_gene: TRBV5-1; abundance: -
CDR3aa: CASRERQGGSYGYTF; j_gene: TRBJ1-2; v_gene: TRBV12-3/TRBV12-4; abundance: many
CDR3aa: CSARDSRGRSPLHF; j_gene: TRBJ1-6; v_gene: TRBV20-1; abundance: many
CDR3aa: CATSNWTGLSNQPQNF; j_gene: TRBJ1-5; v_gene: TRBV15; abundance: -
CDR3aa: CASSSYLQGSEQYF; j_gene: TRBJ2-7; v_gene: TRBV7-9; abundance: many
CDR3aa: CASSPDRAEKLFF; j_gene: TRBJ1-4; v_gene: TRBV12-3/TRBV12-4; abundance: many
CDR3aa: CASRQGAYNEQFF; j_gene: TRBJ2-1; v_gene: TRBV2; abundance: -
CDR3aa: CASSLGMAYEQYF; j_gene: TRBJ2-7; v_gene: TRBV12-3/TRBV12-4; abundance: few
CDR3aa: CASARAGGRGNQPQHF; j_gene: TRBJ1-5; v_gene: TRBV7-2; abundance: few
CDR3aa: CASSESIAPYQKTQYF; j_gene: TRBJ2-5; v_gene: TRBV10-1; abundance: many
CDR3aa: CASSPRSVNTEAFF; j_gene: TRBJ1-1; v_gene: TRBV5-1; abundance: many
CDR3aa: CSARALSSEETQYF; j_gene: TRBJ2-5; v_gene: TRBV20-1; abundance: few
CDR3aa: CSARDPAGSYNEQFF; j_gene: TRBJ2-1; v_gene: TRBV20-1; abundance: many
CDR3aa: CASSVGLAGATRNEQFF; j_gene: TRBJ2-1; v_gene: TRBV9; abundance: -
CDR3aa: CASSFTGTYGYTF; j_gene: TRBJ1-2; v_gene: TRBV27; abundance: many
CDR3aa: CASSLIFYEQYF; j_gene: TRBJ2-7; v_gene: TRBV7-9; abundance: many
CDR3aa: CASSQSRGDEQFF; j_gene: TRBJ2-1; v_gene: TRBV4-1; abundance: many
CDR3aa: CASIPLGQGVSGNTIYF; j_gene: TRBJ1-3; v_gene: TRBV6-5; abundance: many
CDR3aa: CASSPTLGGGADTQYF; j_gene: TRBJ2-3; v_gene: TRBV7-2; abundance: many
CDR3aa: CASSLRMTGANTEAFF; j_gene: TRBJ1-1; v_gene: TRBV5-1; abundance: many
CDR3aa: CASSLGQIYNEQFF; j_gene: TRBJ2-1; v_gene: TRBV5-1; abundance: many
CDR3aa: CATSRGGRGTTDTQYF; j_gene: TRBJ2-3; v_gene: TRBV15; abundance: many
CDR3aa: CAISVGASGTGSYNEQFF; j_gene: TRBJ2-1; v_gene: TRBV10-3; abundance: many
CDR3aa: CASTDRGDGEQYF; j_gene: TRBJ2-7; v_gene: TRBV28; abundance: many
CDR3aa: CSARPGDNQPQHF; j_gene: TRBJ1-5; v_gene: TRBV20-1; abundance: many
CDR3aa: CASSTTGGNNQPQHF; j_gene: TRBJ1-5; v_gene: TRBV5-1; abundance: many
CDR3aa: CASRPGLAGVGEQFF; j_gene: TRBJ2-1; v_gene: TRBV5-6; abundance: many
CDR3aa: CASSQRGQQGNTQYF; j_gene: TRBJ2-3; v_gene: TRBV3-1; abundance: many
CDR3aa: CASSLQSSYEQYF; j_gene: TRBJ2-7; v_gene: TRBV12-3/TRBV12-4; abundance: many
CDR3aa: CSAGRLAGTSTDTQYF; j_gene: TRBJ2-3; v_gene: TRBV20-1; abundance: few
CDR3aa: CASSAYDEQFF; j_gene: TRBJ2-1; v_gene: TRBV9; abundance: many
CDR3aa: CSAEQDASTDTQYF; j_gene: TRBJ2-3; v_gene: TRBV20-1; abundance: many
CDR3aa: CASSLVLAGALGAGELFF; j_gene: TRBJ2-2; v_gene: TRBV7-2; abundance: many
CDR3aa: CASSDGGSSGANVLTF; j_gene: TRBJ2-6; v_gene: TRBV7-9; abundance: many